The sequence of this TCR beta chain was determined in a study of T cells expressing NK-cell markers. Study-wide context: Investigators obtained TCR beta repertoires from sorted CD3+CD56+NKG2C+, CD3+CD56+NKG2C- and CD3+CD56-NKG2C+ T cells.

TCRdb re-called the 5' RACE reads, yielding one record per CDR3 amino acid sequence without DNA. The sample includes approximately 440,000 distinct CDR3 sequences. The CDR3 contains 13 residues. CDR1 is SGHRS, CDR2 YFSETQ, per germline. Study conclusions and caveats: Expanded NKG2C+ T cell clones had unclear HCMV specificity. Similarly, these clonotypes led the CD3+CD56-NKG2C+ fraction as well in several donors. Dominant NKG2C+ clonotypes made up roughly 1.0-8% of CD8+ T cells in roughly six donors.

In the case of this clonotype: Its antigen is not identified.

This chain uses TRBV5-1 with TRBJ2-1. Sequenced sample: blood T cells: a sorted CD56 or NKG2C T cell subset, CD4+ or CD8+ T cells, or bulk PBMC T cells (not recorded which). The TCR comes from a woman between 50 and 59 years old in good health. CDR3 sequence: CASSLNLIDEQFF.